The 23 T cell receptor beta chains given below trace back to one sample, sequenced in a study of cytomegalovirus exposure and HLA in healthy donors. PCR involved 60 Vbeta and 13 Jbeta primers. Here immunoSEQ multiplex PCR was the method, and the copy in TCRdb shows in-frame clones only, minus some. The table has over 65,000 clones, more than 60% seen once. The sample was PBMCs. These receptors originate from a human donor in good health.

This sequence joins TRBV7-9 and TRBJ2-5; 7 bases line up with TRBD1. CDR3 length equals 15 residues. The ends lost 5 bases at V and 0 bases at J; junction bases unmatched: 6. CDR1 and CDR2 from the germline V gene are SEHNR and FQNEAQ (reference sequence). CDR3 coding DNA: TGTGCCAGCAGCCCCTCCGACAGGGACCAAGAGACCCAGTACTTC. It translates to CASSPSDRDQETQYF.

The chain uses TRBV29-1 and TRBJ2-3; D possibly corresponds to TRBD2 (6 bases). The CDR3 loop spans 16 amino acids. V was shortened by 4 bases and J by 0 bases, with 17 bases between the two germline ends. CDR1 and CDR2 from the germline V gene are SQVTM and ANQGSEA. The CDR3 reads CSVGSAVGGSTDTQYF. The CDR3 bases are TGCAGCGTTGGGAGCGCCGTCGGGGGTAGCACAGATACGCAGTATTTT.

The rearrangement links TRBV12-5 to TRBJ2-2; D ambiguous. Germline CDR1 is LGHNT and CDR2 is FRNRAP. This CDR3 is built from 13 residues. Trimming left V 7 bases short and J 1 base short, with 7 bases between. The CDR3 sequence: CASASQNTGELFF. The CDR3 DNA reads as TGTGCTAGTGCAAGCCAGAACACCGGGGAGCTGTTTTTT.

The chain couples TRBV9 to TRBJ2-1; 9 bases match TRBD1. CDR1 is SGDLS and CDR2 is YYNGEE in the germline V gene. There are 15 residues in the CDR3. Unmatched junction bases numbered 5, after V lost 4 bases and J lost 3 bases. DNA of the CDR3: TGTGCCAGCAGCACGCGGACAGGGGACTACAATGAGCAGTTCTTC. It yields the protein CASSTRTGDYNEQFF. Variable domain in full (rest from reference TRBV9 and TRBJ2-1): DSGVTQTPKHLITATGQRVTLRCSPRSGDLSVYWYQQSLDQGLQFLIQYYNGEERAKGNILERFSAQQFPDLHSELNLSSLELGDSALYFCASSTRTGDYNEQFFGPGTRLTVL.

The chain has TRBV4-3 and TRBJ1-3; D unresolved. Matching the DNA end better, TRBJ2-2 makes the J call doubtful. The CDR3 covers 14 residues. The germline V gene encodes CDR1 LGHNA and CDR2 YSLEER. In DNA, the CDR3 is TGCGCCAGCAGCCAAGTCAGTGGTACCGGGGAGCTGTTTTTT. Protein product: CASSQVSGTGELFF.

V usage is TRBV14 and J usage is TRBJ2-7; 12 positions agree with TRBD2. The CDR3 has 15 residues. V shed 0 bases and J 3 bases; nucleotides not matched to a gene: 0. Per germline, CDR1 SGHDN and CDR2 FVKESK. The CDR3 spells CASSQETSGGYEQYF. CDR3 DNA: TGTGCCAGCAGCCAAGAGACTAGCGGGGGCTACGAGCAGTACTTC.

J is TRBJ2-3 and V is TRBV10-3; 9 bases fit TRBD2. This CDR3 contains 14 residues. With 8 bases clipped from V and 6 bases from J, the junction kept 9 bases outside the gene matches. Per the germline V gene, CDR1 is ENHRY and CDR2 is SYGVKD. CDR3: CAIGPSGALDTQYF. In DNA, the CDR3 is TGTGCCATCGGACCTAGCGGGGCTTTGGATACGCAGTATTTT.

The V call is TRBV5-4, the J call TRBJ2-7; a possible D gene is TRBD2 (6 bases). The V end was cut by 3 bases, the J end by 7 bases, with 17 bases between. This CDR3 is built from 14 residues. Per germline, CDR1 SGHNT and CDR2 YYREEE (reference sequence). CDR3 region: CASSSMGAGGEQYF. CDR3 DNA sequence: TGTGCCAGCAGCTCGATGGGAGCCGGAGGGGAGCAGTACTTC.

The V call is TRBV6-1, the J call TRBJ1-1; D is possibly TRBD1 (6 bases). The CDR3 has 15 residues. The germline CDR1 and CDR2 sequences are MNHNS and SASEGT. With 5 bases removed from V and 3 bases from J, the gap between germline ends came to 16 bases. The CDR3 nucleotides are TGTGCCAGCAGTCCTACTCGACAGGCTTACACTGAAGCTTTCTTT. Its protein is CASSPTRQAYTEAFF.

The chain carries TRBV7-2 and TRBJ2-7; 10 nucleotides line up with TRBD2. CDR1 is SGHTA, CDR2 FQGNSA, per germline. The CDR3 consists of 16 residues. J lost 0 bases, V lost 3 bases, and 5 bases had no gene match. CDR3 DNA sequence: TGTGCCAGCAGCTTGCAGGGACTAGCGTTCTCCTACGAGCAGTACTTC. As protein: CASSLQGLAFSYEQYF.

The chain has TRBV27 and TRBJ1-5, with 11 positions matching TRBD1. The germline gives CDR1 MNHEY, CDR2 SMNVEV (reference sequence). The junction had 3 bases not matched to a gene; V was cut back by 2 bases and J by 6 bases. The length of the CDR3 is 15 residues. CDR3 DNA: TGTGCCAGCAGTTTAAGGGGACAGGGGGGTCAGCCCCAGCATTTT. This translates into CASSLRGQGGQPQHF.

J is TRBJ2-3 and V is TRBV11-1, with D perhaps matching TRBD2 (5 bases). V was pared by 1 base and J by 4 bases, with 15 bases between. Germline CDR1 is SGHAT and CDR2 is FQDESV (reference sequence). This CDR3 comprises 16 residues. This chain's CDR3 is CASSLVVGGLPDTQYF. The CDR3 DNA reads TGTGCCAGCAGCTTAGTGGTTGGCGGGCTCCCAGATACGCAGTATTTT.

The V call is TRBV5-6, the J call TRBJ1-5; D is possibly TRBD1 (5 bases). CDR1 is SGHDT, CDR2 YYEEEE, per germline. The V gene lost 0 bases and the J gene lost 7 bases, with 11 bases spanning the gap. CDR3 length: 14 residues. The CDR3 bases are TGTGCCAGCAGCTTGGGGGGCTCTTACCAGCCCCAGCATTTT. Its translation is CASSLGGSYQPQHF.

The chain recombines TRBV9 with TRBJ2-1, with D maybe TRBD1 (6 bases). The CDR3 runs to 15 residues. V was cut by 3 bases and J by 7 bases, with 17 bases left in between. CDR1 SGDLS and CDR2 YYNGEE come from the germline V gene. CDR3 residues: CASSATGKSLNEQFF. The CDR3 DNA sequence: TGTGCCAGCAGCGCAACAGGGAAATCATTAAATGAGCAGTTCTTC.

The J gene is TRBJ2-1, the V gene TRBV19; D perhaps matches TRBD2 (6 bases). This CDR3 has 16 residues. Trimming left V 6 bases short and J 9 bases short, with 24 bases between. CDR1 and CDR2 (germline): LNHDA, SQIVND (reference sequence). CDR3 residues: CASRLGADHYGGEQFF. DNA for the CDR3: TGTGCCAGTAGGCTAGGAGCGGACCACTACGGGGGTGAGCAGTTCTTC.

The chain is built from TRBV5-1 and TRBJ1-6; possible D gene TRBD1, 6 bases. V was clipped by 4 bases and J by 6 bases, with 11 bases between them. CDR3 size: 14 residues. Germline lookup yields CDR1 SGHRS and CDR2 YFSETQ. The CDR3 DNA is TGCGCCAGCAGCAAGGGGGATTTTAATTCACCCCTCCACTTT. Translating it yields CASSKGDFNSPLHF.

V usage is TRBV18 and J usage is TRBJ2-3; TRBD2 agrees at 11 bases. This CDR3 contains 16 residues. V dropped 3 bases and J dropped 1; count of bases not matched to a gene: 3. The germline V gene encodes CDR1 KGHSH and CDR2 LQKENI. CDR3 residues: CASSPRLAGRTDTQYF. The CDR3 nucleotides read TGTGCCAGCTCACCCCGACTAGCGGGGCGCACAGATACGCAGTATTTT.

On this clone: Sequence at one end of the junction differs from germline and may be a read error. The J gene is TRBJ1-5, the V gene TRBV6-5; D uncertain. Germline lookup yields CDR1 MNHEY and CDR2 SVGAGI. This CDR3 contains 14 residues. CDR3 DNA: TGTGCCAGCACCTCGGCACAGCACAATCAGCCCCAGAATTTT. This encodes CASTSAQHNQPQNF.

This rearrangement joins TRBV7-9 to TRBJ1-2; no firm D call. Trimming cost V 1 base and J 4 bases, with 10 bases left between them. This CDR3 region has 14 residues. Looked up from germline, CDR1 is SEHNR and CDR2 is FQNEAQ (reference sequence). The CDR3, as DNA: TGTGCCAGCAGCTTAGACAGTAGTATCTATGGCTACACCTTC. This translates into CASSLDSSIYGYTF.

The CDR3 here is CAWSGGGVGNQPQHF. CDR3 sequence (DNA): TGTGCCTGGAGCGGAGGGGGCGTGGGCAATCAGCCCCAGCATTTT. V gene TRBV30 combines with J gene TRBJ1-5; 7 bases match TRBD1. Germline V CDR1 and CDR2: GTSNPN, SVGIG (reference sequence). The CDR3 covers 15 residues. The trim removed 3 bases at V and 2 bases at J, leaving 7 bases unmatched.

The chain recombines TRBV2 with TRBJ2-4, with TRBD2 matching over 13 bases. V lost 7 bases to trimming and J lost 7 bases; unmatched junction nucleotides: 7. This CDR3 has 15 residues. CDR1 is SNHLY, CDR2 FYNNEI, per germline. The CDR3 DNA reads TGTGCCAGCATAACTAGCGGGGGGGTCGGGAACATTCAGTACTTC. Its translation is CASITSGGVGNIQYF.

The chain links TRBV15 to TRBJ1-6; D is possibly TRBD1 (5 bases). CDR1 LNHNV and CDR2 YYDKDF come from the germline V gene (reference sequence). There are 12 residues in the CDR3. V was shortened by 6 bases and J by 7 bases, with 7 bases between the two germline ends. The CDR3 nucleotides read TGTGCCACCAGGGGACTCAATTCACCCCTCCACTTT. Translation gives CATRGLNSPLHF. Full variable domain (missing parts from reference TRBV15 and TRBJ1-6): DAMVIQNPRYQVTQFGKPVTLSCSQTLNHNVMYWYQQKSSQAPKLLFHYYDKDFNNEADTPDNFQSRRPNTSFCFLDIRSPGLGDTAMYLCATRGLNSPLHFGNGTRLTVT.

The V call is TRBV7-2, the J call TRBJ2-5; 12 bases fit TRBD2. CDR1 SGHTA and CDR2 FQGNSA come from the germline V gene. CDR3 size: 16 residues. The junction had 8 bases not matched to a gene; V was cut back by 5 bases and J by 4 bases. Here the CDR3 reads CASSPWASGGAETQYF. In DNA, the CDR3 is TGTGCCAGCAGCCCCTGGGCTAGCGGGGGGGCAGAGACCCAGTACTTC.